The rows below give T cell receptor beta chains drawn from one sample of a study of metastatic and nonmetastatic thyroid tumors. TCRdb re-called the PCR reads with MiXCR. This sample has 21,000 or so clones, with under 30% found just once. The sequenced material came from tumor tissue. These receptors came from a male donor with papillary thyroid cancer or a benign thyroid nodule (not recorded which). Some clones in this sample may be carry-over from other donors' samples. Both conserved end residues are part of each CDR3. Each record gives: CDR3 length, clone size, D gene, J gene, V gene, CDR3 DNA, CDR3 protein. A D gene is named only where the DNA matches it firmly. The size entry is marked missing in some rows and otherwise reads once, few, many or a size class.

length: 13; size: once; D: NA; J: TRBJ1-2; V: TRBV7-9; DNA: TGTGCCAGCAGCTTAAAAGGCGACTATGGCTACACCTTC; CDR3: CASSLKGDYGYTF
length: 11; size: NA; D: NA; J: TRBJ2-3; V: TRBV5-6; DNA: TGTGCCAGCAGCCTCGGATCGGCGCAGTATTTT; CDR3: CASSLGSAQYF
length: 14; size: NA; D: NA; J: TRBJ1-4; V: TRBV7-6; DNA: TGTGCCAGCAGCCCACAGGGAACTAATGAAAAACTGTTTTTT; CDR3: CASSPQGTNEKLFF
length: 16; size: many; D: NA; J: TRBJ2-6; V: TRBV18; DNA: TGTGCCAGCTCATCCGCAGGGATCTCTGGGGCCAACGTCCTGACTTTC; CDR3: CASSSAGISGANVLTF
length: 13; size: many; D: TRBD1; J: TRBJ1-2; V: TRBV15; DNA: TGTGCCACCAGCAGAGTCCCGGGACAGTTTAACACCTTC; CDR3: CATSRVPGQFNTF
length: 17; size: NA; D: NA; J: TRBJ2-7; V: TRBV3-1; DNA: TGTGCCAGCAGCCAAGGGATTCAGTCTCAGGGAGTTTACGAGCAGTACTTC; CDR3: CASSQGIQSQGVYEQYF
length: 14; size: NA; D: NA; J: TRBJ2-3; V: TRBV6-1; DNA: TGTGCCAGCAGCTGGGGGGGCCTCGGAGATACGCAGTATTTT; CDR3: CASSWGGLGDTQYF
length: 12; size: many; D: NA; J: TRBJ1-1; V: TRBV11-2; DNA: TGTGCCAGCAGCCGCGGCGGATTTGAAGTTTTCTTT; CDR3: CASSRGGFEVFF
length: 15; size: NA; D: NA; J: TRBJ2-7; V: TRBV5-1; DNA: TGCGCCAGCAGCTTGGAGTACAGTGGAGTCTACGAGCAGTACTTC; CDR3: CASSLEYSGVYEQYF
length: 14; size: NA; D: NA; J: TRBJ1-1; V: TRBV27; DNA: TGTGCCAGCATGGAGGCCTTGGAGGGCCCTGAAGCTTTCTTT; CDR3: CASMEALEGPEAFF
length: 15; size: few; D: NA; J: TRBJ1-6; V: TRBV20-1; DNA: TGCAGTGCTCCTGGGGCAGGGGCCTATAATTCACCCCTCCACTTT; CDR3: CSAPGAGAYNSPLHF
length: 14; size: NA; D: NA; J: TRBJ1-1; V: TRBV5-1; DNA: TGCGCCAGCAGAACAGACACGCTGAACACTGAAGCTTTCTTT; CDR3: CASRTDTLNTEAFF
length: 14; size: many; D: TRBD2; J: TRBJ2-3; V: TRBV6-4; DNA: TGTGCCAGCAGTGCTAGCGGGAGCCAGGATACGCAGTATTTT; CDR3: CASSASGSQDTQYF
length: 18; size: NA; D: TRBD2; J: TRBJ2-3; V: TRBV7-6; DNA: TGTGCCAGCAGCCAGAGCCCGCCTTCTAGCGGGGGCACAGATACGCAGTATTTT; CDR3: CASSQSPPSSGGTDTQYF
length: 14; size: few; D: TRBD1; J: TRBJ1-6; V: TRBV27; DNA: TGTGCCAGCAGCTGGACAGGAGGAAATTCACCCCTCCACTTT; CDR3: CASSWTGGNSPLHF
length: 12; size: NA; D: NA; J: TRBJ2-1; V: TRBV7-2; DNA: TGTGCCAGCAGCTTAGCCAGTTGGGAGCAGTTCTTC; CDR3: CASSLASWEQFF
length: 11; size: few; D: NA; J: TRBJ2-3; V: TRBV19; DNA: TGTGCCAGTAGCCGCACAGATACGCAGTATTTT; CDR3: CASSRTDTQYF